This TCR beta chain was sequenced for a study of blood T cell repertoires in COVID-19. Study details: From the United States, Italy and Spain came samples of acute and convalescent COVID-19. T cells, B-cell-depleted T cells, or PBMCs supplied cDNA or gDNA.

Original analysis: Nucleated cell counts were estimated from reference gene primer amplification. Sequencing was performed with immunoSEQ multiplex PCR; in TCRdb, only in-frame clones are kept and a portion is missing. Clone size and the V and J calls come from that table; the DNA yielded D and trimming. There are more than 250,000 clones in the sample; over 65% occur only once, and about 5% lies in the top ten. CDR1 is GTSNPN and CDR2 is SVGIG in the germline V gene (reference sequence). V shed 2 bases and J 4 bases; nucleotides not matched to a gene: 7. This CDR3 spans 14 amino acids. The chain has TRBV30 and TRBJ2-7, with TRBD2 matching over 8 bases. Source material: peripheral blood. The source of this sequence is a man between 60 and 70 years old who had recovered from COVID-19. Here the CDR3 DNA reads TGTGCCTGGAGTTTAACGGGAGGGCCATACGAGCAGTACTTC. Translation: CAWSLTGGPYEQYF.